This T cell receptor beta chain was found in a study of shared clonotypes between healthy human individuals. Study background: Used for every donor were three CD4 naive, three CD4 memory, two CD8 naive and one CD8 memory plate.

Measured with immunoSEQ multiplex PCR; TCRdb has only the in-frame clones, and not every one. The sample carries around 2,100,000 clones, around 96% recorded once. In the naive CD8 group, cells lacked CD45RO and were positively selected for CCR7, so terminally differentiated effector memory CD45RA+ cells were left out. To note about this clone: Its antigen is as yet unknown.

CDR3 length: 16 residues. The V and J ends lost 0 bases and 4 bases, in that order; junction bases with no gene match: 7. Per the germline V gene, CDR1 is MNHEY and CDR2 is SVGAGI. Regarding the study as a whole: The four-donor shared clonotypes exceeded non-shared clonotypes in generation probability, with non-shared ones scoring lower. Memory subsets generally showed lower estimated richness than naive subsets.

Sequencing was performed on naive CD8+ T cells sorted from blood. The rearrangement links TRBV6-5 to TRBJ2-3; 7 positions agree with TRBD1. The clonotype originates from a man in his late teens or twenties in good health. The CDR3 DNA sequence: TGTGCCAGCAGTTACTCGTTGCAGGGGGTGGCAGATACGCAGTATTTT. Amino acids: CASSYSLQGVADTQYF.